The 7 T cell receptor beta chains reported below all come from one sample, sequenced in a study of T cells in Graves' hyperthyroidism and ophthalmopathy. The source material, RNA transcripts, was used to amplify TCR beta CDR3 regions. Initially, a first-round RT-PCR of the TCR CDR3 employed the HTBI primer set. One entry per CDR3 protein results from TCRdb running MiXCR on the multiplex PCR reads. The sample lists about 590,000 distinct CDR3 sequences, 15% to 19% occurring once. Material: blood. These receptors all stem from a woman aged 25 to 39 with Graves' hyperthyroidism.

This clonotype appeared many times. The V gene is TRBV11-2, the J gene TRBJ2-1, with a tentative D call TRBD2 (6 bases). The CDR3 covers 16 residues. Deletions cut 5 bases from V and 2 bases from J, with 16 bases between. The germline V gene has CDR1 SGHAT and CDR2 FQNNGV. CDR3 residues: CASSPGVAAPYNEQFF. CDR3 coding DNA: TGTGCCAGCAGCCCCGGTGTAGCGGCCCCCTACAATGAGCAGTTCTTC.

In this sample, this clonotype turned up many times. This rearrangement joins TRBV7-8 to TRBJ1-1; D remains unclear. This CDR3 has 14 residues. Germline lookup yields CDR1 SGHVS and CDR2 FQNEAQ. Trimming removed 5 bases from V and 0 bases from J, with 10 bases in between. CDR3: CASSLQVLNTEAFF. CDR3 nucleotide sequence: TGTGCCAGCAGCCTCCAGGTCTTGAACACTGAAGCTTTCTTT.

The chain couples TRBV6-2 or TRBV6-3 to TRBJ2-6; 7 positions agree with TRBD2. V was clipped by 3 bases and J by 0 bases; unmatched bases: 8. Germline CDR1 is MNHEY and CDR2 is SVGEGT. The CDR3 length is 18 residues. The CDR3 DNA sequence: TGTGCCAGCAGTTATGCCAGCGGGGCGGGCTCTGGGGCCAACGTCCTGACTTTC. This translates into CASSYASGAGSGANVLTF.

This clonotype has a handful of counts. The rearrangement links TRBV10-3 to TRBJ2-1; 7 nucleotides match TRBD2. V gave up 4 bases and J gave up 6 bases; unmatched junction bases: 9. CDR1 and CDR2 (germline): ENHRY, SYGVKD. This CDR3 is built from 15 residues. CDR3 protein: CAISGWGLQSNEQFF. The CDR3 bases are TGTGCCATCAGTGGATGGGGACTACAATCCAATGAGCAGTTCTTC.

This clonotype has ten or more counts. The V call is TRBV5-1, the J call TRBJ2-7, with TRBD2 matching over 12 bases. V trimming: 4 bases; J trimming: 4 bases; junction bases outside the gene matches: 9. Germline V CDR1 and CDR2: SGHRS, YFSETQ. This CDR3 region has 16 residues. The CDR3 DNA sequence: TGCGCCAGCAGCCCGACTAGCGGGAGAAGTTCTTACGAGCAGTACTTC. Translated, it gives CASSPTSGRSSYEQYF.

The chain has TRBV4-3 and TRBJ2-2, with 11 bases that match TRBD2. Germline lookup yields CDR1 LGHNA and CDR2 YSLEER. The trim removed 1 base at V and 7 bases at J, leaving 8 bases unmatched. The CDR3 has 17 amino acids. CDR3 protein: CASSQALLAGEGGELFF. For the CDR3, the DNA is TGCGCCAGCAGCCAAGCTTTACTAGCGGGAGAGGGCGGGGAGCTGTTTTTT.

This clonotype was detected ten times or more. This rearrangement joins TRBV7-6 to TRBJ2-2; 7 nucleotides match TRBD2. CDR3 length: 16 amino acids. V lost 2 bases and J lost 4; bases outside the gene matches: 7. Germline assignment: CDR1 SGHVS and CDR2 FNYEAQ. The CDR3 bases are TGTGCCAGCAGCTTACTAGCGGAAGTCGGCACCGGGGAGCTGTTTTTT. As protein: CASSLLAEVGTGELFF. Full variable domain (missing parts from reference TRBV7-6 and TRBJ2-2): GAGVSQSPRYKVTKRGQDVALRCDPISGHVSLYWYRQALGQGPEFLTYFNYEAQQDKSGLPNDRFSAERPEGSISTLTIQRTEQRDSAMYRCASSLLAEVGTGELFFGEGSRLTVL.